The 3 T cell receptor beta chains given below trace back to one sample, sequenced in a study of blood T cell repertoires in COVID-19. Sequencing used immunoSEQ multiplex PCR; TCRdb keeps in-frame clones, though not all of them. The sample holds roughly 410,000 clones, roughly 90% seen once. The sequenced material came from peripheral blood. The origin of the receptors is a woman in her thirties or forties with COVID-19, enrolled during active disease.

The V call is TRBV6-5, the J call TRBJ2-7, with D unresolved. This CDR3 has 14 amino acids. The germline V and J ends were trimmed by 6 bases and 1 base, with 13 bases remaining between them. Germline V gene data show CDR1 as MNHEY and CDR2 as SVGAGI. This CDR3 is CASRTYGSSYEQYF. Here the CDR3 DNA reads TGTGCCAGCAGGACCTACGGGTCATCCTACGAGCAGTACTTC.

V usage is TRBV27 and J usage is TRBJ2-5; TRBD1 matches 8 bases. The germline CDR1 and CDR2 sequences are MNHEY and SMNVEV (reference sequence). CDR3 size: 16 residues. With V trimmed by 3 bases and J by 2 bases, 8 bases remained unmatched. The CDR3 region is CASSFLDRVNQETQYF. DNA of the CDR3: TGTGCCAGCAGTTTCTTGGACAGGGTGAATCAAGAGACCCAGTACTTC.

This chain connects TRBV7-2 to TRBJ1-1; D is unclear. Trimming removed 1 base from V and 10 bases from J, with 13 bases in between. The V gene's germline CDR1 is SGHTA and CDR2 FQGNSA. The CDR3 consists of 13 residues. CDR3 sequence: CASSLVSGSGAFF. The CDR3 coding sequence is TGTGCCAGCAGCTTAGTTTCCGGGTCCGGAGCTTTCTTT.